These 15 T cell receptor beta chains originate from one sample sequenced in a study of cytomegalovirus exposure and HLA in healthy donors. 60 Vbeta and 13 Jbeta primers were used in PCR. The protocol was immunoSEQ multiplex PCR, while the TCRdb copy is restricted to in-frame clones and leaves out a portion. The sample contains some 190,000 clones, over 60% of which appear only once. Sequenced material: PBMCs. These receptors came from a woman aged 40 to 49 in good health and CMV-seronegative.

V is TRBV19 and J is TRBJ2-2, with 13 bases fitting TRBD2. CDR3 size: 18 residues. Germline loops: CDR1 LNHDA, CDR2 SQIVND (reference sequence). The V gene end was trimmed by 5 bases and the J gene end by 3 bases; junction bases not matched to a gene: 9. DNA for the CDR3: TGTGCCAGTAGTTCGGTGGGACTAGCGGGGAACCACACCGGGGAGCTGTTTTTT. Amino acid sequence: CASSSVGLAGNHTGELFF. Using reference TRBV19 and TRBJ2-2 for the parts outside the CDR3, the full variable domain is DGGITQSPKYLFRKEGQNVTLSCEQNLNHDAMYWYRQDPGQGLRLIYYSQIVNDFQKGDIAEGYSVSREKKESFPLTVTSAQKNPTAFYLCASSSVGLAGNHTGELFFGEGSRLTVL.

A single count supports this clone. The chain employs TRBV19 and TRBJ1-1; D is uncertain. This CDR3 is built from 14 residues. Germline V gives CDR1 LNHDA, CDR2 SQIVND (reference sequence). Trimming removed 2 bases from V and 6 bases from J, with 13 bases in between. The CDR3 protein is CASSIQRFKAEAFF. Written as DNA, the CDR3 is TGTGCCAGTAGTATACAGCGATTCAAGGCTGAAGCTTTCTTT.

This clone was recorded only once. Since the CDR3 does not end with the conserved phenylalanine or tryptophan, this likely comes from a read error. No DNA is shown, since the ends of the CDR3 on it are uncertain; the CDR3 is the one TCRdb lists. The CDR3 region is CASGTLFAGSNG. V and J are TRBV28 and TRBJ1-1. A total of 12 residues make up the CDR3, ends included. Per germline, CDR1 MDHEN and CDR2 SYDVKM.

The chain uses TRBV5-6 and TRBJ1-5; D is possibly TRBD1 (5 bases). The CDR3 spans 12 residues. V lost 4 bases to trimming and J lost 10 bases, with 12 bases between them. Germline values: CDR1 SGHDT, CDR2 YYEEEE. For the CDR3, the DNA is TGTGCCAGCAGCGAAGACAGTACACCCCAGCATTTT. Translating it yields CASSEDSTPQHF.

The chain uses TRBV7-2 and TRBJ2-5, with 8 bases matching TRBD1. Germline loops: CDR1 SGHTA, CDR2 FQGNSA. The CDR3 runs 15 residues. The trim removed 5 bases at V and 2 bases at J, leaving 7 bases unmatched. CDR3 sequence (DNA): TGTGCCAGCAGCCGAGGGACAGGAAAACAAGAGACCCAGTACTTC. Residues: CASSRGTGKQETQYF.

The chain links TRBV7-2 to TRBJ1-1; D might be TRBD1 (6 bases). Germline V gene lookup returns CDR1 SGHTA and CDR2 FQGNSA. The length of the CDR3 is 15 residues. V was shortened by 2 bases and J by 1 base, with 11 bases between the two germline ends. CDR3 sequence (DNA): TGTGCCAGCAGCTTATTTGGGGGCGAGAACACTGAAGCTTTCTTT. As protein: CASSLFGGENTEAFF.

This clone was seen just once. The CDR3 bases are TGTGCCAGCAGTTTAAGGACAGGGTGGGGCACTGAAGCTTTCTTT. Amino acid sequence: CASSLRTGWGTEAFF. The rearrangement uses TRBV27 and TRBJ1-1; 8 nucleotides align to TRBD1. The CDR3 loop spans 15 amino acids. J gave up 4 bases and V 2 bases, and 6 bases lay outside the gene matches. Germline CDR1 and CDR2: MNHEY and SMNVEV (reference sequence).

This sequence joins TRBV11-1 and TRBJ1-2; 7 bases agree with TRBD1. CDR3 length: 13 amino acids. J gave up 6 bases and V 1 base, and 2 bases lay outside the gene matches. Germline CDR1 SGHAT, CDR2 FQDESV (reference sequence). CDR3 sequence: CASSLGTGHGYTF. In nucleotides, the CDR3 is TGTGCCAGCAGCTTAGGGACAGGACATGGCTACACCTTC.

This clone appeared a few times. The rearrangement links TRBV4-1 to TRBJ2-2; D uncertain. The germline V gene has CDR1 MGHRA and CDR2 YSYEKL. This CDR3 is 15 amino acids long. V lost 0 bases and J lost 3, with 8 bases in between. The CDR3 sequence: CASSQEPRYTGELFF. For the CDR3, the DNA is TGCGCCAGCAGCCAAGAGCCCAGATACACCGGGGAGCTGTTTTTT.

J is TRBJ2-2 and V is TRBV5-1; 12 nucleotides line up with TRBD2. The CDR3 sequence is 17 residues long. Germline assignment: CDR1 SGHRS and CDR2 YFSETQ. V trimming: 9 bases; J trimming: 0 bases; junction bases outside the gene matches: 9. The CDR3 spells CATYPGLAGANTGELFF. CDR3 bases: TGCGCCACTTACCCGGGACTAGCGGGCGCGAACACCGGGGAGCTGTTTTTT.

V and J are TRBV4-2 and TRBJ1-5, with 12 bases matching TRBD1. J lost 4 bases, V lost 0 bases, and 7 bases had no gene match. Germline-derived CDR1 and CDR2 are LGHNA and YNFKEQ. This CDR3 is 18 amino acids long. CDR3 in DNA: TGTGCCAGCAGCCAAGATGGAGGGACAGGGGGCAGGAATCAGCCCCAGCATTTT. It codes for CASSQDGGTGGRNQPQHF.

CDR3 protein: CASSVEPYRGPYNEQFF. The DNA of the CDR3 is TGTGCCAGCAGCGTAGAGCCCTACAGGGGTCCCTACAATGAGCAGTTCTTC. The rearrangement links TRBV9 to TRBJ2-1; TRBD1 agrees at 7 bases. After removal of 0 bases from V and 2 bases from J, the junction contained 8 bases not matched to a gene. The CDR3 sequence is 17 residues long. Germline V gene lookup returns CDR1 SGDLS and CDR2 YYNGEE.

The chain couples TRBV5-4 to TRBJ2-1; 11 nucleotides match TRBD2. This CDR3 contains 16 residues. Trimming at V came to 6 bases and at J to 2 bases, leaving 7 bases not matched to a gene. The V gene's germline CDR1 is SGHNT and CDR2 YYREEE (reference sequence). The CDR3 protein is CASTLGTSGTYNEQFF. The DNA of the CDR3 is TGTGCCAGCACCCTCGGGACTAGCGGAACCTACAATGAGCAGTTCTTC.

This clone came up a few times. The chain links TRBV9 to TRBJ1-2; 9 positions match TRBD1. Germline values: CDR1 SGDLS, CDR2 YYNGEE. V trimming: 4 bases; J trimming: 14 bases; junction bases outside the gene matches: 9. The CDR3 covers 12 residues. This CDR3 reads CASSPADRGETF. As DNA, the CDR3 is TGTGCCAGCAGCCCTGCCGACAGGGGGGAAACCTTC.

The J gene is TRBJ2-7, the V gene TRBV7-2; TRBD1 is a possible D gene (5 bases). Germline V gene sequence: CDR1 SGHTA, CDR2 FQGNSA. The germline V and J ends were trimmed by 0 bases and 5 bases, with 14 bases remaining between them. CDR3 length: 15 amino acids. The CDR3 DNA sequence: TGTGCCAGCAGCTTAGCGACTGGCAGGGCGGACGAGCAGTACTTC. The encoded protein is CASSLATGRADEQYF.